This TCR beta chain stems from a study of blood T cells in healthy people across ages (dated by TCRdb to about 2015). For context, the study as a whole: In model experiments, roughly one uniquely barcoded TCR beta cDNA molecule per two T cells was captured by template switching. To avoid experimental bias, donors of different ages were randomly spread across the sequencing lanes. The study analyzed two additional independent replicas of 1 million unique cDNA reads from the same blood draw for two donors, one aged 18 to 29 and one aged 80 or older. Using deep sequencing normalized with unique cDNA molecular identifiers, the study measured how TCR beta repertoire diversity changes with age. The donors were divided into four age groups: young (average around 15 years), middle-aged (roughly 42), aged (about 60) and long-lived (roughly 82).

The library relied on 5' RACE. The run used an Illumina HiSeq 2500. A second PCR of roughly 6 to 11 cycles was performed with a sample-barcoded 5' primer and a J-beta primer mix. Each TCR beta cDNA molecule received a unique molecular identifier from a template-switch 5' adaptor carrying 12 random nucleotides. Each sample yielded at least 2.5 million CDR3-containing paired-end reads. First-strand cDNA was synthesized from all RNA with the Mint cDNA synthesis kit, primed by a TRBC-specific oligonucleotide. All cDNA was treated with uracil-DNA glycosylase and then went through a first 18-cycle PCR with the universal primers M1SS and BC2_uni_R. In the paper's pipeline: Each sample was normalized by randomly selecting 1 million high-quality reads, each carrying a distinct molecular identifier. Instead of being binned into consensus sequences, reads that shared molecular identifiers were thrown out. MiTCR, run with a Q25 quality threshold and the strictest error-elimination algorithm, handled CDR3 identification, clonotype clustering and error correction. Lower-bound total TCR beta diversity was estimated with a nonparametric unseen species model using Euler transformation. Using fastp at Q25 and MiXCR, TCRdb reprocessed the public reads and kept productive beta chains. Every entry covers one CDR3 protein and lists the most common genes and DNA from its rows. The V and J calls reflect TCRdb's pipeline rather than the authors' work. In all, the sample holds roughly 700,000 distinct CDR3 sequences, and approximately 31% of those were seen once. 15% of the sample lies in the top ten.

What the work shows at the level of the full study, not this receptor alone: Because profiling used bulk unsorted PBMCs, naive and antigen-experienced compartments could not be compared conclusively. The CMV infection status of donors was not known, potentially confounding age-related changes in expanded clonotypes. Compared with the aged group, the long-lived group had more naive CD4+ T cells, fewer expanded clones and increased TCR diversity, a pattern suggesting age selection. Observed TCR beta diversity per million T cells fell roughly linearly with age, and a significant reduction was already apparent by age around 40. Estimates of total diversity from one million sequenced T cells were regarded as lower bounds and underestimates. Observed TCR beta diversity correlated strongly with the percentage of naive T cells measured by flow cytometry.

V lost 2 bases and J lost 8 bases, and the count of bases not matched to a germline gene is 8. The CDR3, cysteine through phenylalanine, is 14 amino acids long. Only the CDR3 part of the read is kept: 42 bases, read in frame from the first base. For CDR1 and CDR2, the germline V gene lists MRHNA and SNTAGT. The donors were around 39 Caucasian individuals from Russia, aged 6 to 90 years, who were systemically healthy. Each donor gave ten milliliters of peripheral blood, drawn into EDTA-treated Vacutainer tubes. Ficoll-Paque density-gradient centrifugation was used to isolate PBMCs, with at least 6 million obtained per sample. Total RNA was extracted from PBMCs with Trizol reagent, with at least 6 micrograms obtained per sample. For every donor, an aliquot of PBMCs went through flow cytometry to measure the percentages of naive CD45RAhigh/CD27high T cells. This clonotype has at least ten counts. Its antigen is not yet known. Per-nucleotide qualities are absent, and no much larger clonotype sits a single base away.

The sequence is built from TRBV6-4 and TRBJ1-2; 7 middle bases align to TRBD1. This sequence was found in a woman of 80 years or more in good health. Donor details come from another sample of the same person, matched by shared clones. The material sequenced was blood. This receptor carries the CDR3 CASSDTPYRGGYTF. DNA sequence: TGTGCCAGCAGTGACACCCCATACAGGGGCGGCTACACCTTC.